The following is a TCR beta chain sequence with its context. This sample is drawn from a study of blood T cell repertoires in COVID-19. Some clones are missing from TCRdb's copy, which holds only in-frame ones; the method was immunoSEQ multiplex PCR. This sample has roughly 220,000 clones, with more than 85% found just once. Per germline, CDR1 MNHNY and CDR2 SVGAGI (reference sequence). V was clipped by 7 bases and J by 10 bases; unmatched bases: 5. This CDR3 is 11 amino acids long. The gene calls are TRBV6-6 and TRBJ1-1; 8 bases are a match to TRBD1. The sequencing input was peripheral blood. This clonotype was sampled from a woman between 45 and 65 years old with COVID-19, enrolled during active disease. The CDR3 DNA sequence: TGTGCCAGCACCACAGGGGGGGGAGCTTTCTTT. The encoded protein is CASTTGGGAFF.